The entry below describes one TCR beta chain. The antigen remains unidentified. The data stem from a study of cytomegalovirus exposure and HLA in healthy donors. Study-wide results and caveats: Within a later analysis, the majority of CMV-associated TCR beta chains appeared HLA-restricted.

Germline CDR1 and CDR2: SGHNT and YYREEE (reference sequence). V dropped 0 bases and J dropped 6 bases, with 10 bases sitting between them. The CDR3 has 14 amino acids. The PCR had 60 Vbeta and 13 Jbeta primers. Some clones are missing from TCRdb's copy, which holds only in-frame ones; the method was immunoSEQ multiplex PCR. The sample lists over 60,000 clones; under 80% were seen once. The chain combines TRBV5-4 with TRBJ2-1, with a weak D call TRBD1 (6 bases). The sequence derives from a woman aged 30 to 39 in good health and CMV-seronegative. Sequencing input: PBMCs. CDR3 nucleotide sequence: TGTGCCAGCAGCTTGGGGCTAGGGGGCAATGAGCAGTTCTTC. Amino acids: CASSLGLGGNEQFF.